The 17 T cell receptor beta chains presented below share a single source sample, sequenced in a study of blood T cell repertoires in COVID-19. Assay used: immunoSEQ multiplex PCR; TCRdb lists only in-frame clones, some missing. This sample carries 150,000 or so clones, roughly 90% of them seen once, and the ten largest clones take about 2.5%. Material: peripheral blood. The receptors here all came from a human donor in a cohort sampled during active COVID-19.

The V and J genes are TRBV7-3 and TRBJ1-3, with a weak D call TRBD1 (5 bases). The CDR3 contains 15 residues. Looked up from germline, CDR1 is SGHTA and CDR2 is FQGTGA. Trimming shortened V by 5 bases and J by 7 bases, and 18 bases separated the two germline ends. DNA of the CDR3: TGTGCCAGCAGCCCCCAGGGCGGATTGGGGAACACCATATATTTT. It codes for CASSPQGGLGNTIYF. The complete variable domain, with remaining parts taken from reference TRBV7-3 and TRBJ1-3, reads GAGVSQTPSNKVTEKGKYVELRCDPISGHTALYWYRQSLGQGPEFLIYFQGTGAADDSGLPNDRFFAVRPEGSVSTLKIQRTERGDSAVYLCASSPQGGLGNTIYFGEGSWLTVV.

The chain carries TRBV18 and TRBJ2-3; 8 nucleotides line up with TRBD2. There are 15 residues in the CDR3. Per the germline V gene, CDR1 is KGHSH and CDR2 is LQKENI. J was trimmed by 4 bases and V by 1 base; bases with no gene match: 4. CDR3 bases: TGTGCCAGCTCACCACTGGGACTAGTCTCAGATACGCAGTATTTT. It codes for CASSPLGLVSDTQYF.

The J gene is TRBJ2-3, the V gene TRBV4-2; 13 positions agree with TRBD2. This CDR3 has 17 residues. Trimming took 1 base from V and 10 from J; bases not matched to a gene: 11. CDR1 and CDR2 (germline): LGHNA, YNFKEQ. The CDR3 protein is CASSQGRTSGGVRSQYF. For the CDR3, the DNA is TGTGCCAGCAGCCAAGGTCGGACTAGCGGGGGAGTACGGTCGCAGTATTTT.

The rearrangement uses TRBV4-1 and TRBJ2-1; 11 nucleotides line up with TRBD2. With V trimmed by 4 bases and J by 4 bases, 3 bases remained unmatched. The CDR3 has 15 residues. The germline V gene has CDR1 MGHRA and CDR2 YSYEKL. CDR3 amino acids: CASSLTSGAYNEQFF. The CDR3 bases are TGCGCCAGCAGCCTGACTAGCGGGGCTTACAATGAGCAGTTCTTC.

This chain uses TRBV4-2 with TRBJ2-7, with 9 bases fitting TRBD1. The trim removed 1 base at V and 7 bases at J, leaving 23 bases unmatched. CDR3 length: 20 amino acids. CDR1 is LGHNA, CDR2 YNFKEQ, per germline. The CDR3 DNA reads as TGTGCCAGCAGCCAAGCCTGGGTTAGCTATTCGGGACAGGGATCCTTGGAGCAGTACTTC. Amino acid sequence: CASSQAWVSYSGQGSLEQYF.

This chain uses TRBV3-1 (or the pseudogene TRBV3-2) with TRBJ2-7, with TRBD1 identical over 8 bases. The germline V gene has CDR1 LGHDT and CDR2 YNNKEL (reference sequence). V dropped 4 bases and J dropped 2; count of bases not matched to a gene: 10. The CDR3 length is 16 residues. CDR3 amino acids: CASSPLDRGATYEQYF. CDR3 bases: TGTGCCAGCAGCCCCCTCGACAGGGGCGCGACCTACGAGCAGTACTTC.

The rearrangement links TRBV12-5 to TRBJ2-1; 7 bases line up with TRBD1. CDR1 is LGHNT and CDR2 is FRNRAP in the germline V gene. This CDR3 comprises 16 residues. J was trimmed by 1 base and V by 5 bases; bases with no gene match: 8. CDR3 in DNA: TGTGCTAGTGGTGAGTCACGGGACAGATCCTACAATGAGCAGTTCTTC. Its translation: CASGESRDRSYNEQFF.

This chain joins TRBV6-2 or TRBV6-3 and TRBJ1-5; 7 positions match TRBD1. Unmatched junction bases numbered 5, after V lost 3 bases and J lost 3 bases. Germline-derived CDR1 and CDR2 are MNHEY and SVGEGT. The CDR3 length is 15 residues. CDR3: CASSYPGQTNQPQHF. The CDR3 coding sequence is TGTGCCAGCAGTTATCCGGGACAGACCAATCAGCCCCAGCATTTT.

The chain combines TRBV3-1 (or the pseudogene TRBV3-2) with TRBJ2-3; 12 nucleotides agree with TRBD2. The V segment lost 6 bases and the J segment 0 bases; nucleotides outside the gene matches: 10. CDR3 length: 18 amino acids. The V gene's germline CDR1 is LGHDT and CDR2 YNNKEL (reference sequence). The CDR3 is CASRRTSGNLASTDTQYF. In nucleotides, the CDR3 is TGTGCCAGCAGGCGGACTAGCGGGAACCTAGCTAGCACAGATACGCAGTATTTT.

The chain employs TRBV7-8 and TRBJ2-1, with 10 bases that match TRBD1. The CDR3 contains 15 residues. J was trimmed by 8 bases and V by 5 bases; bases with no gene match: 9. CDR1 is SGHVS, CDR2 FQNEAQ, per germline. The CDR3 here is CASSPIRDRGHEQFF. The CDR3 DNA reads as TGTGCCAGCAGCCCTATCCGGGACAGGGGCCATGAGCAGTTCTTC.

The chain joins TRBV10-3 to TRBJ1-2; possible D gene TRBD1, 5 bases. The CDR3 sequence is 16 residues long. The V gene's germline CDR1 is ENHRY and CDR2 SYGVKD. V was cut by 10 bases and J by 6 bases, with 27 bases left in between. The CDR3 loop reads CATKWNLQGFLDGYTF. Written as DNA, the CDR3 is TGTGCCACCAAATGGAACCTGCAGGGCTTCTTGGATGGCTACACCTTC.

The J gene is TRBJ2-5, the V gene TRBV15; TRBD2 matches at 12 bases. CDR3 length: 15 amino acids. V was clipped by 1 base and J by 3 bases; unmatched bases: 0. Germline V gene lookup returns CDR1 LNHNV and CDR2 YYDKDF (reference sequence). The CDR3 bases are TGTGCCACCAGCAGAGGACTAGCGGGGGAAGAGACCCAGTACTTC. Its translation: CATSRGLAGEETQYF.

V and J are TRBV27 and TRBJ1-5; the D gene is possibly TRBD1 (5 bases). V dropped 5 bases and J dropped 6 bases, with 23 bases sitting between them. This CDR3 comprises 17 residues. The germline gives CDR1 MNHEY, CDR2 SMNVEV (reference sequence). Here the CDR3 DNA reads TGTGCCAGCAGTACAGGAGGGGAGGGACTTTGGGGTCAGCCCCAGCATTTT. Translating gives CASSTGGEGLWGQPQHF.

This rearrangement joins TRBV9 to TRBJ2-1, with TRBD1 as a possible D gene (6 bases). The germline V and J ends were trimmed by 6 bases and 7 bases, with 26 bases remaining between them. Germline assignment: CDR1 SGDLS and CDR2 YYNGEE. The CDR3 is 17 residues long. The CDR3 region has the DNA TGTGCCAGCACCGAAAGCCGGGACACCGAGGGAATAAATGAGCAGTTCTTC. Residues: CASTESRDTEGINEQFF.

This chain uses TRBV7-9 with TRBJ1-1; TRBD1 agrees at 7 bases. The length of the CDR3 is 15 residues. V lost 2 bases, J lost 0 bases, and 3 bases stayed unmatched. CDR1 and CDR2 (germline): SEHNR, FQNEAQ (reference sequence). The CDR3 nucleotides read TGTGCCAGCAGCTTACCCGGGACAGTGAACACTGAAGCTTTCTTT. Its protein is CASSLPGTVNTEAFF.

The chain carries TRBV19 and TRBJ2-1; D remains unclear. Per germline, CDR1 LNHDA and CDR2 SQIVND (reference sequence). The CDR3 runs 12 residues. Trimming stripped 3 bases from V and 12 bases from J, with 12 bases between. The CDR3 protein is CASSIPLMRQFF. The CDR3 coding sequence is TGTGCCAGTAGTATCCCGCTAATGAGGCAGTTCTTC.

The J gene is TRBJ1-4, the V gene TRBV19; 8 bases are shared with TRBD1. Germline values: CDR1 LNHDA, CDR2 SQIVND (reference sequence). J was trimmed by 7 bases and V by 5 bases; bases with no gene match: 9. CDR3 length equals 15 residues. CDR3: CASSRTRDRIEKLFF. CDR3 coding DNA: TGTGCCAGTAGTCGAACGCGGGACAGGATTGAAAAACTGTTTTTT.